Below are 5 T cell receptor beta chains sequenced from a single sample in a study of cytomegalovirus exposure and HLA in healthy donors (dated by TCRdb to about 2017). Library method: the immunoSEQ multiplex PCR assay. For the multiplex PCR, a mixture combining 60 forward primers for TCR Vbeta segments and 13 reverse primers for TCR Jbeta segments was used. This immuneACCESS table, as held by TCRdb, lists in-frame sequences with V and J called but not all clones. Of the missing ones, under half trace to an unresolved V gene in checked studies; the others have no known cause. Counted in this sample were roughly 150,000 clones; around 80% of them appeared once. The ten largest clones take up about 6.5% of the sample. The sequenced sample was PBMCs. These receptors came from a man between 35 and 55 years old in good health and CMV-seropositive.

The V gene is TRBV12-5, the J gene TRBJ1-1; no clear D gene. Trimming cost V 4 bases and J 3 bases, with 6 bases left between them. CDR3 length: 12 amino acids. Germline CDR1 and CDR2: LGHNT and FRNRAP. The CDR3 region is CASGSLYTEAFF. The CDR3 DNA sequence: TGTGCTAGTGGTTCCCTTTACACTGAAGCTTTCTTT.

The CDR3 DNA reads TGTGCCAGCAGTTTCACCCTAGCCGGTGAGCAGTTCTTC. It is translated as CASSFTLAGEQFF. V usage is TRBV27 and J usage is TRBJ2-1, with D possibly being TRBD2 (5 bases). Trimming removed 3 bases from V and 9 bases from J, with 12 bases in between. This CDR3 contains 13 residues. The germline V gene encodes CDR1 MNHEY and CDR2 SMNVEV (reference sequence).

The CDR3 here is CASSRGRANFHEQYF. The CDR3 nucleotides are TGTGCCAGCTCTCGCGGGAGGGCCAATTTCCACGAGCAGTACTTC. The chain employs TRBV25-1 and TRBJ2-7; TRBD2 agrees at 9 bases. In germline, CDR1 is MGHDK, CDR2 SYGVNS. Trimming at V came to 8 bases and at J to 5 bases, leaving 13 bases not matched to a gene. This CDR3 comprises 15 residues.

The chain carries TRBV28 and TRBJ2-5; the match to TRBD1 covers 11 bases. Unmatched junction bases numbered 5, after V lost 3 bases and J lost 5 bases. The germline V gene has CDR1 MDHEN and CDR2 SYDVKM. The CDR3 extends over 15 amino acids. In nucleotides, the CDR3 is TGTGCCAGCAGTTTCCGGACAGGGGGCGGGGAGACCCAGTACTTC. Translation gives CASSFRTGGGETQYF.

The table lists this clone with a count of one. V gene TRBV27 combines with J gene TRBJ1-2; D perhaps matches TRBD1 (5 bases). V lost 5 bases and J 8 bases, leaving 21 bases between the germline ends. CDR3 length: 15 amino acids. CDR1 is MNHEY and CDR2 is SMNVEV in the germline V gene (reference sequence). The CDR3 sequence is CASSRNRGGEGGYTF. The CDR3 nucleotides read TGTGCCAGCAGTCGCAACCGAGGAGGGGAGGGAGGCTACACCTTC.